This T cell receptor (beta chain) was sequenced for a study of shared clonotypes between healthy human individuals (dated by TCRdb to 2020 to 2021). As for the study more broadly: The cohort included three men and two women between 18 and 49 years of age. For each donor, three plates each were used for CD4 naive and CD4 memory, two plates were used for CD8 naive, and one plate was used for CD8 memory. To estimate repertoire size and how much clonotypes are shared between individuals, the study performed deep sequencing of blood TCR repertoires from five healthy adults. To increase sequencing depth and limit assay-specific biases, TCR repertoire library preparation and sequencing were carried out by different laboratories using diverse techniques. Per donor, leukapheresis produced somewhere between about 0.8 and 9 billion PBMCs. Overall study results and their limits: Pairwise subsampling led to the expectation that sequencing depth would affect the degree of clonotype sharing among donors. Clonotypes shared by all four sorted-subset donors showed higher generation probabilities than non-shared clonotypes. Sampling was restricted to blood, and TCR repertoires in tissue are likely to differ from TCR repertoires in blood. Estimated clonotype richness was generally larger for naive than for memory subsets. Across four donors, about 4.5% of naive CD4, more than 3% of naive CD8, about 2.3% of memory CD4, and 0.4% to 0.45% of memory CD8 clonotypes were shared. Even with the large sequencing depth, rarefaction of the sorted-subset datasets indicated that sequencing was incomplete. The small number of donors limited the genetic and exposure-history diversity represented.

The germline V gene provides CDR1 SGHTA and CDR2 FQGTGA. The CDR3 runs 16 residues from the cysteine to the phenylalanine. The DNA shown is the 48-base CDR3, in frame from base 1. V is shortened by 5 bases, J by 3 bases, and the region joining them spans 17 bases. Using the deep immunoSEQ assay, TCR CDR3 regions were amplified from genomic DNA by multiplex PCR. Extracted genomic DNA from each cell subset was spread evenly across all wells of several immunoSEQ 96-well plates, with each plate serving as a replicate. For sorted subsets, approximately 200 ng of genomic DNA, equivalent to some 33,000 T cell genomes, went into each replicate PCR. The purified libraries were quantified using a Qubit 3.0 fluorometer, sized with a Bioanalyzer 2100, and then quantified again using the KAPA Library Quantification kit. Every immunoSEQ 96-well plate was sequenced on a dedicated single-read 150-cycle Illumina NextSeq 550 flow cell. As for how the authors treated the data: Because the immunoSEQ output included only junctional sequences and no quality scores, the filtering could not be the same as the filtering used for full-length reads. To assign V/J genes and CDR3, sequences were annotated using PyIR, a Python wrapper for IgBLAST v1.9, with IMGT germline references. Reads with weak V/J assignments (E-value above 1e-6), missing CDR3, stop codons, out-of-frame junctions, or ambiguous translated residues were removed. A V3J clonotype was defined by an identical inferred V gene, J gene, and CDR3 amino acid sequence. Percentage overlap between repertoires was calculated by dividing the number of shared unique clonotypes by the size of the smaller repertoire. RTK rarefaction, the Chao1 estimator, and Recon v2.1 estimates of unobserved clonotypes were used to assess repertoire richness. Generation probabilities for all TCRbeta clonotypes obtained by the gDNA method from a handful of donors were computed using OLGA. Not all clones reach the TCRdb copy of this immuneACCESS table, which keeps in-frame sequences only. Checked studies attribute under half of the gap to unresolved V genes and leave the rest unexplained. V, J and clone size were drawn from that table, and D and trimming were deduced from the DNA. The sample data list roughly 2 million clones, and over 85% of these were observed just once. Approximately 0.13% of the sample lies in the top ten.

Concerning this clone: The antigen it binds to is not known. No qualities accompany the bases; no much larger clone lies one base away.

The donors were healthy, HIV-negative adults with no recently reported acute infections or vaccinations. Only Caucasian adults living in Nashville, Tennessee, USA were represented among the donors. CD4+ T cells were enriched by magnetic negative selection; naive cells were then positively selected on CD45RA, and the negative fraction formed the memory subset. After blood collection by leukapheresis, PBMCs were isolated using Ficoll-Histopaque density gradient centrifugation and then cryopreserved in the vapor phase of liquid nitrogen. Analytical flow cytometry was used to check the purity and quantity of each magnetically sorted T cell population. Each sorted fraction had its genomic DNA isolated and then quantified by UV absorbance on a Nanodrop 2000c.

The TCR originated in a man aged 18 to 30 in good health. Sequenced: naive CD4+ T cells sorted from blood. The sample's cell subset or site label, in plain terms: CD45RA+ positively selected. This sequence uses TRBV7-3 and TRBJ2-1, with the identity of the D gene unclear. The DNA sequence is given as TGTGCCAGCAGCCTCCATTGGCAGGCGGACTACAATGAGCAGTTCTTC. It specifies CASSLHWQADYNEQFF.